The entry below gives a single T cell receptor (beta chain) sequence along with its context. Its antigen has not been determined. The CDR3 runs 19 amino acids, cysteine and phenylalanine included. Only the CDR3 part of the read is kept: 57 bases, read in frame from the first base. The germline V gene yields MGHRA for CDR1 and YSYEKL for CDR2. Deletion took 1 base off V and 1 base off J, with a span of 19 bases between the germline ends. The cohort consisted of 600 to 750 healthy bone marrow donors. Cohort members were all nominally healthy when sampled, although unrecorded immune exposures were likely present. The donor tested CMV seronegative and was one of the 352 seronegative cohort members. A peripheral blood sample was collected from each donor, and TCR beta sequencing was performed on peripheral blood mononuclear cells. The Qiagen DNeasy Blood Extraction Kit was used to extract genomic DNA from the blood cell samples.

Receptors were amplified or captured by the immunoSEQ multiplex PCR assay. For the multiplex PCR, a mixture combining 60 forward primers for TCR Vbeta segments and 13 reverse primers for TCR Jbeta segments was used. Amplification of the CDR3 region of rearranged TCR beta genes was performed with a multiplex PCR assay on genomic DNA. The Illumina HiSeq System was used to sequence the amplified TCR beta libraries as 87-base-pair reads. The study's processing was this. A later analysis tallied roughly 80 million unique TCR beta chains across the 700 or so repertoires, and approximately 9.9 million of those chains were shared by two or more donors. Raw reads were error-corrected and collapsed into unique sequences with a nearest-neighbor algorithm that merged closely related sequences to remove PCR and sequencing errors. To assign V, D and J gene segments, CDR3 sequences were aligned to IMGT reference sequences. For a sequence to be retained, a match of at least six nucleotides was required to both a V gene segment and a J gene segment. Rearrangements were classified as productive when the CDR3 lacked stop codons and remained in frame with V and J, and all other rearrangements were classified as non-productive. CDR3 was defined according to IMGT convention as the region running from the second conserved V-encoded cysteine to the conserved J-encoded phenylalanine. The earlier analysis of about 530 of the donors excluded any sequence lacking an unambiguous match to a single V gene segment. In an earlier analysis of 587 of the donors, V segments were called functional above 56.7% productive rearrangements and were called segregating when the between-donor standard deviation exceeded 5%. A statistical classification framework was built to diagnose cytomegalovirus status from the catalog of TCR beta chain sequences. In a later analysis, V and J genes were assigned by comparing TCR nucleotide sequences against IMGT/GENE-DB human TR gene sequences. Using the TCRdist pipeline, a later analysis assigned CDR3 sequences along with most-parsimonious VDJ recombination scenarios. In a later analysis, each TCR beta chain was defined by its CDR3 amino acid sequence together with its V-gene family, and reads without a unique V-gene family were excluded. In a later analysis, 450 to 600 highly shared, low-generation-probability nucleotide sequences were removed to address suspected cross-contamination and a sequencing artifact. A later analysis calculated a clonal expansion index for each public chain from normalized within-repertoire ranks of inferred template counts. A later analysis computed generation probabilities with a VDJ recombination model fitted to out-of-frame rearrangements, and checked the results against IGoR. In a later analysis, TCR-TCR, TCR-HLA and TCR-CMV co-occurrence was scored with hypergeometric tests, and a repertoire-size bias correction was applied to TCR pairs. A later analysis estimated false discovery rates by permuting HLA or CMV assignments 20 times. A later analysis grouped co-occurring TCRs with DBSCAN, adding TCRdist sequence similarity when clustering within HLA-allele-positive subsets. For co-occurrence clustering, repertoires with fewer than 30,000 or more than 120,000 public chains were excluded, along with roughly five repertoires with anomalous nucleotide sharing. TCRdb took this table from immuneACCESS and kept in-frame rearrangements with V and J called. Such tables lack part of the clones; where checked against another copy, unresolved V genes explain under half of the gap, and the rest is unexplained. That table supplies the V and J calls and clone size; D and trimming were determined from the DNA. The table held for this sample gives 70,000 or so clones. The ten largest clones capture roughly 2.8% of the sample.

This sample was included in a study of cytomegalovirus exposure and HLA in healthy donors (dated by TCRdb to the late 2010s). Concerning the study at large: An earlier analysis of a few hundred of the donors reported 250 to 350 Gb of sequence data and 95 million to 140 million unique TCR beta sequences obtained from 180 million or so T cells. The number of typed donors differed by locus: roughly 620-630 for A, B, C, DRB1 and DQB1; 522 for DQA1; fewer than 610 for DPA1; and some 470 for DPB1. About 330 gigabases of sequencing data and around 85 million unique TCR sequences made up an early release that covered roughly 670 HLA-typed donors. Rather than drawing on any new phenotypic data, the later analysis identified candidate immune exposures from TCR beta sequences and the way those sequences occurred across donors. Of the 300 to 500 genotyped donors, 81% were placed in the genetic ancestry cluster associated with self-reported Caucasian donors. HLA typing included class I and class II loci at four-digit resolution. To predict cytomegalovirus infection status, the study combined high-throughput TCR immunosequencing, statistical association of individual TCRs with disease status, and machine learning. In an earlier analysis of several hundred of the donors, high-throughput TCR beta sequencing was used to judge whether each TCR beta V gene segment behaved as functional or pseudogenic. Across approximately 400 genotyped donors of the cohort, an average of about 240,000 unique TCR beta nucleotide sequences per donor were sequenced, and roughly a sixth of those sequences were non-productive. A separate validation cohort of over a hundred different subjects was used in addition to the 666-subject first cohort. To study patterns of TCR occurrence, a later analysis re-analyzed previously published TCR beta repertoires from 666 donors and added high-resolution HLA genotyping. The study aimed to test whether signatures of past pathogen exposure could be identified by cataloging public T cell receptors. Genome-wide SNP genotypes for about 65% of the roughly 670 donors were used in a later genetic analysis, which treated that subset as a discovery cohort. All discovery cohort repertoires had been generated using a single sequencing platform. About 5 DR-DQ haplotypes were handled as single units for association and clustering, since linkage in the cohort was strong. The T cell repertoires of under 700 subjects were profiled by immunosequencing and related to cytomegalovirus serostatus. Donor age, sex, ethnicity and CMV serostatus were collected together with the repertoire data.

Findings and caveats that apply to the study as a whole: In this cohort, only TCR beta chains were sequenced, and detectable features were limited by the absence of alpha or paired-chain data. The only immune exposure information available for the cohort was CMV serostatus. A group of highly shared sequence variants was considered likely to be a technical artifact of the sequencing pipeline. In both the original and validation cohorts, the classifier was reported to diagnose cytomegalovirus status with high specificity and sensitivity. A later analysis found that HLA-associated TCR beta chains were more clonally expanded and had lower generation probabilities than equally common non-associated chains. Because counts were too low, about 15 rarely observed V segments, including chromosome 9 orphons, were left out of the earlier analysis of roughly 600 of the donors. Some IMGT-functional V segments, including TRBV6-2 and TRBV6-3, could not be told apart with the 87-base-pair reads, so those segments were excluded. In vitro tests confirmed that a few of the cytomegalovirus-associated TCR beta chains recognize cytomegalovirus antigens. Assigning TCR associations to individual alleles was difficult when HLA alleles, especially DR and DQ, strongly co-occurred. In the study, approximately 150 TCR beta chains were listed as associated with cytomegalovirus. Presence/absence analyses assumed roughly uniform sequencing depth across donors, an assumption that may not hold. While some public TCRs were present in many individuals, most TCR sequences turned up only very rarely across donors. In a later analysis, TCR association rates were found to vary across HLA loci, with the most associated TCRs seen for DRB1 alleles and the fewest for HLA-C alleles. The authors suggested that the approach could potentially be extended to other disease states and immunological phenotypes. A later analysis associated 15,000 or so TCR beta sequences with specific HLA alleles at a false discovery rate of 0.05. A further reported finding was that TCR beta sequences accurately predicted the HLA-A and HLA-B alleles for most subjects in the first cohort. In a later genetic analysis, a missense DCLRE1C variant was associated with V-gene and J-gene trimming of TCR beta chains, and the association was replicated in an independent cohort. Linkage disequilibrium might explain the correlated functional status among segregating V segments, but an unknown experimental factor could not be ruled out. According to a later analysis, most CMV-associated TCR beta chains appeared to be HLA-restricted, and the HLA associations seemed to be driven largely by CMV exposure. Several of the top co-occurrence clusters appeared to be linked to parvovirus B19, influenza, CMV and Epstein-Barr virus, according to a later analysis. Broadly in line with IMGT annotations, most TCR beta V segments showed up in productive rearrangements about 87% or about 30% of the time in an earlier analysis of 587 of the donors. Because HLA typing was unavailable for some donors at each locus, only the typed subset was used in association tests. A later genetic analysis reported fewer N-insertions in productive TCRs among donors in an Asian-associated ancestry cluster than the approximately 700-donor mean.

The chain is made from TRBV4-1 and TRBJ2-2, with TRBD2 perhaps the D gene, on 5 matching bases. This TCR was sampled from a middle-aged man in good health and CMV-seronegative. Sequenced material: PBMCs. CDR3 loop: CASSQARAWETQNTGELFF. The bases read TGCGCCAGCAGCCAAGCCCGAGCGTGGGAGACCCAGAACACCGGGGAGCTGTTTTTT.